Presented here are 30 T cell receptor beta chains from one specimen sequenced in a study of shared clonotypes between healthy human individuals. Clones were sequenced by immunoSEQ multiplex PCR, and TCRdb holds only the in-frame ones, with some missing. The data contain hundreds of thousands of clones, 97% of them singletons. The sample consisted of naive CD4+ T cells sorted from blood. The subset was: CD45RA+ positively selected. The receptors originated from a woman in her thirties in good health.

The rearrangement links TRBV5-1 to TRBJ2-1, with 8 bases matching TRBD1. Losses at the gene ends were 3 bases for V and 7 bases for J; bases not matched to a gene: 12. Germline V gives CDR1 SGHRS, CDR2 YFSETQ. The CDR3 sequence is 16 residues long. The CDR3 region is CASSYVEAGGWNEQFF. The CDR3 DNA is TGCGCCAGCAGCTATGTGGAGGCAGGGGGCTGGAATGAGCAGTTCTTC. Combining the CDR3 with reference TRBV5-1 and TRBJ2-1 gives the whole variable domain KAGVTQTPRYLIKTRGQQVTLSCSPISGHRSVSWYQQTPGQGLQFLFEYFSETQRNKGNFPGRFSGRQFSNSRSEMNVSTLELGDSALYLCASSYVEAGGWNEQFFGPGTRLTVL.

The rearrangement uses TRBV6-5 and TRBJ1-1; D uncertain. Germline lookup yields CDR1 MNHEY and CDR2 SVGAGI. Trimming pared 5 bases from V and 4 bases from J, leaving 8 bases between. This CDR3 comprises 12 residues. The CDR3 reads CASSPSGTEAFF. CDR3 coding DNA: TGTGCCAGCAGTCCCTCTGGCACTGAAGCTTTCTTT.

The chain links TRBV5-8 to TRBJ2-3; a weak D match, TRBD2 (6 bases). This CDR3 is built from 14 residues. The ends were cut back, 4 bases at V and 8 bases at J, with 17 bases in the middle. Germline V CDR1 and CDR2: SGHTS, YDEGEE. CDR3 protein: CASSLPGGPSTQYF. The DNA of the CDR3 is TGTGCCAGCAGCCTGCCAGGAGGGCCGAGTACGCAGTATTTT.

The chain joins TRBV19 to TRBJ1-5, with 9 nucleotides matching TRBD1. Trimming cost V 2 bases and J 3 bases; bases outside gene matches: 8. CDR1 LNHDA and CDR2 SQIVND come from the germline V gene (reference sequence). The CDR3 has 17 amino acids. CDR3 nucleotide sequence: TGTGCCAGTAGTATATCACCGACAGGGGGGTCCAATCAGCCCCAGCATTTT. It codes for CASSISPTGGSNQPQHF.

This chain joins TRBV2 and TRBJ2-1, with 8 bases lining up with TRBD2. V gave up 5 bases and J gave up 4 bases; unmatched junction bases: 4. The CDR3 is 14 amino acids. The V gene's germline CDR1 is SNHLY and CDR2 FYNNEI. The CDR3 reads CASSNSGVYNEQFF. The CDR3, as DNA: TGTGCCAGCAGTAATAGCGGGGTTTACAATGAGCAGTTCTTC.

CDR3 bases: TGTGCCAGCAGCCCCCGACTAACCAATGAGCAGTTCTTC. Translating gives CASSPRLTNEQFF. The gene calls are TRBV2 and TRBJ2-1, with D maybe TRBD2 (5 bases). V was pared by 6 bases and J by 6 bases, with 12 bases between. CDR3 length: 13 amino acids. Germline lookup yields CDR1 SNHLY and CDR2 FYNNEI.

In DNA form, the CDR3 reads TGTGCCAGCAGCTTGGCCTCCGGGACAGTGGAGTTAGATGGGGGCTACACCTTC. Its translation is CASSLASGTVELDGGYTF. The chain recombines TRBV5-8 with TRBJ1-2; 7 nucleotides match TRBD1. Trimming took 0 bases from V and 8 from J; bases not matched to a gene: 19. The CDR3 extends over 18 amino acids. Germline CDR1 is SGHTS and CDR2 is YDEGEE.

This chain uses TRBV6-6 with TRBJ1-4; the D gene is possibly TRBD1 (5 bases). The CDR3 has 15 amino acids. V was clipped by 2 bases and J by 5 bases, with 12 bases between them. CDR1 MNHNY and CDR2 SVGAGI come from the germline V gene (reference sequence). The CDR3 loop is CASSYRRGLNEKLFF. Written as DNA, the CDR3 is TGTGCCAGCAGTTACAGGAGGGGACTAAATGAAAAACTGTTTTTT.

The rearrangement joins TRBV5-1 to TRBJ2-1, with D possibly TRBD2 on 5 matching bases. Trimming removed 4 bases from V and 10 bases from J, with 15 bases in between. The V gene's germline CDR1 is SGHRS and CDR2 YFSETQ. The length of the CDR3 is 13 residues. CDR3 coding DNA: TGCGCCAGCAGCCGAATTGAGGGCTTAGAGCAGTTCTTC. Translating it yields CASSRIEGLEQFF. Full variable domain (outside the CDR3, taken from reference TRBV5-1 and TRBJ2-1): KAGVTQTPRYLIKTRGQQVTLSCSPISGHRSVSWYQQTPGQGLQFLFEYFSETQRNKGNFPGRFSGRQFSNSRSEMNVSTLELGDSALYLCASSRIEGLEQFFGPGTRLTVL.

The rearrangement joins TRBV19 to TRBJ2-7; 10 nucleotides align to TRBD1. With V trimmed by 9 bases and J by 1 base, 6 bases remained unmatched. The CDR3 runs 14 residues. In germline, CDR1 is LNHDA, CDR2 SQIVND (reference sequence). The CDR3: CASRGTGESYEQYF. The CDR3 bases are TGTGCCAGCCGAGGGACAGGGGAATCCTACGAGCAGTACTTC.

This chain joins TRBV19 and TRBJ1-4; D gene uncertain. This CDR3 region has 14 residues. V was pared by 4 bases and J by 5 bases, with 11 bases between. The germline V gene has CDR1 LNHDA and CDR2 SQIVND (reference sequence). The CDR3 loop is CASSRAGENEKLFF. CDR3 nucleotides: TGTGCCAGTAGTAGGGCAGGAGAGAATGAAAAACTGTTTTTT.

The chain couples TRBV4-2 to TRBJ2-7; 14 bases map to TRBD2. V dropped 6 bases and J dropped 7; count of bases not matched to a gene: 8. CDR1 is LGHNA, CDR2 YNFKEQ, per germline. This CDR3 region has 15 residues. The CDR3 bases are TGTGCCAGCAGACCGGGACTAGCGGGAGCTGGGGAGCAGTACTTC. Translating it yields CASRPGLAGAGEQYF.

V gene TRBV13 combines with J gene TRBJ2-5, with D maybe TRBD1 (6 bases). V lost 5 bases and J lost 8, with 24 bases in between. CDR1 PRHDT and CDR2 FYEKMQ come from the germline V gene (reference sequence). This CDR3 contains 16 residues. The CDR3 sequence is CASSTTLGQPKRTQYF. The CDR3 DNA sequence: TGTGCCAGCAGCACCACCCTGGGACAACCGAAGAGAACCCAGTACTTC.

The chain carries TRBV13 and TRBJ2-7, with D uncertain. Trimming took 5 bases from V and 6 from J, leaving 23 bases between them. The CDR3 runs to 16 residues. The germline CDR1 and CDR2 sequences are PRHDT and FYEKMQ (reference sequence). CDR3 bases: TGTGCCAGCAGCCGCACCGGCCGACGGACCCGAAGCGAGCAGTACTTC. Protein sequence: CASSRTGRRTRSEQYF.

This sequence joins TRBV6-1 and TRBJ2-1; D is perhaps TRBD2 (5 bases). Per the germline V gene, CDR1 is MNHNS and CDR2 is SASEGT. The CDR3 contains 15 residues. Trimming took off 6 bases at V and 5 bases at J, with 17 bases between the two ends. The DNA for the CDR3 is TGTGCCAGCAGGAGAGGGTGGCAGGAGGACAATGAGCAGTTCTTC. The encoded protein is CASRRGWQEDNEQFF.

The chain links TRBV7-9 to TRBJ2-7; D not resolved. Trimming removed 0 bases at V and 4 bases at J, with 7 bases between. The V gene's germline CDR1 is SEHNR and CDR2 FQNEAQ (reference sequence). The CDR3 runs 13 residues. CDR3 in amino acids: CASSLADGYEQYF. In DNA form, the CDR3 reads TGTGCCAGCAGCTTAGCGGACGGGTACGAGCAGTACTTC.

The chain recombines TRBV7-9 with TRBJ2-7; 14 bases line up with TRBD2. Trimming at V came to 4 bases and at J to 2 bases, leaving 4 bases not matched to a gene. The CDR3 totals 16 residues. The germline V gene encodes CDR1 SEHNR and CDR2 FQNEAQ (reference sequence). The CDR3 spells CASSSRLAGGPYEQYF. The CDR3 region has the DNA TGTGCCAGCAGCTCACGACTAGCGGGAGGGCCCTACGAGCAGTACTTC.

The chain joins TRBV5-1 to TRBJ2-7, with TRBD2 identical over 7 bases. V lost 5 bases and J lost 0; bases outside the gene matches: 8. CDR1 SGHRS and CDR2 YFSETQ come from the germline V gene. This CDR3 region has 15 residues. CDR3 DNA sequence: TGCGCCAGCAGGTCTGGGGGGGACCTCTCCTACGAGCAGTACTTC. It translates to CASRSGGDLSYEQYF.

V gene TRBV7-9 combines with J gene TRBJ2-5, with 7 bases that match TRBD2. CDR1 is SEHNR and CDR2 is FQNEAQ in the germline V gene (reference sequence). The length of the CDR3 is 13 residues. The V segment lost 3 bases and the J segment 4 bases; nucleotides outside the gene matches: 2. This CDR3 is CASSLGGTETQYF. The CDR3, as DNA: TGTGCCAGCAGCTTGGGAGGGACAGAGACCCAGTACTTC.

The DNA for the CDR3 is TGCGCCAGCAGCCGGACTAGCGGGAGATCCGATGAGCAGTTCTTC. The encoded protein is CASSRTSGRSDEQFF. The chain joins TRBV5-1 to TRBJ2-1; 13 nucleotides line up with TRBD2. From germline, CDR1 is SGHRS and CDR2 YFSETQ. The CDR3 contains 15 residues. J gave up 8 bases and V 4 bases, and 6 bases lay outside the gene matches.

V usage is TRBV10-3 and J usage is TRBJ2-1; D unresolved. V gave up 10 bases and J gave up 0 bases, with 16 bases separating them. Germline values: CDR1 ENHRY, CDR2 SYGVKD. The CDR3 spans 15 residues. CDR3 bases: TGTGCCACCCTTTCGGGCGCGAGCTCCTACAATGAGCAGTTCTTC. Protein product: CATLSGASSYNEQFF.

In DNA, the CDR3 is TGTGCCAGCAGTCACAGGGCAGCGGATGAAAAACTGTTTTTT. This sequence encodes CASSHRAADEKLFF. The gene calls are TRBV28 and TRBJ1-4; a weak D match, TRBD1 (6 bases). Germline V CDR1 and CDR2: MDHEN, SYDVKM. CDR3 length equals 14 residues. Trimming removed 5 bases from V and 6 bases from J, with 13 bases in between.

CDR3 protein: CASTTGQAGNQPQHF. DNA of the CDR3: TGTGCCAGTACGACCGGACAGGCCGGCAATCAGCCCCAGCATTTT. This chain uses TRBV27 with TRBJ1-5; 7 bases map to TRBD1. The CDR3 extends over 15 amino acids. From germline, CDR1 is MNHEY and CDR2 SMNVEV (reference sequence). V shed 9 bases, J shed 2 bases, and the junction held 10 bases outside the gene matches.

This clone was detected once. The chain employs TRBV18 and TRBJ2-1; TRBD1 agrees at 7 bases. The V and J ends lost 5 bases and 0 bases, in that order; junction bases with no gene match: 4. Per germline, CDR1 KGHSH and CDR2 LQKENI. CDR3 length equals 15 residues. Here the CDR3 reads CASSSTGVSYNEQFF. DNA for the CDR3: TGTGCCAGCTCATCAACAGGGGTCTCCTACAATGAGCAGTTCTTC.

The chain couples TRBV19 to TRBJ2-3; 10 nucleotides match TRBD2. Per germline, CDR1 LNHDA and CDR2 SQIVND (reference sequence). Germline trimming cut 5 bases from V and 5 bases from J; bases unmatched to any gene: 13. This CDR3 has 17 amino acids. CDR3 nucleotide sequence: TGTGCCAGTAGTTCCGCCGGGACTAGCGCCGCGGGAGATACGCAGTATTTT. Its protein product is CASSSAGTSAAGDTQYF.

The chain has TRBV27 and TRBJ1-6; D is perhaps TRBD1 (5 bases). Germline V gene lookup returns CDR1 MNHEY and CDR2 SMNVEV (reference sequence). V was pared by 5 bases and J by 8 bases, with 25 bases between. The CDR3 is 18 amino acids. In DNA, the CDR3 is TGTGCCAGCAGTAGGGGACGGACTCCGCTCGGGAGGGATTCACCCCTCCACTTT. Amino acids: CASSRGRTPLGRDSPLHF.

The rearrangement uses TRBV7-6 and TRBJ2-2; D is unresolved. The CDR3 has 17 residues. V gave up 3 bases and J gave up 6 bases, with 20 bases separating them. Germline CDR1 is SGHVS and CDR2 is FNYEAQ. CDR3 DNA sequence: TGTGCCAGCAGCTTTATGGTGGCAGGCCTTCGGTCCGGGGAGCTGTTTTTT. As protein: CASSFMVAGLRSGELFF.

This clone has more than one count but fewer than ten. The V and J genes are TRBV11-3 and TRBJ2-1; no reliable D call. Trimming pared 4 bases from V and 5 bases from J, leaving 12 bases between. The CDR3 has 14 amino acids. CDR1 SGHNT and CDR2 YENEEA come from the germline V gene. The CDR3 DNA follows: TGTGCCAGCAGCTACGGAAGGCCCAACAATGAGCAGTTCTTC. It specifies CASSYGRPNNEQFF.

This rearrangement joins TRBV6-5 to TRBJ1-3; D unresolved. Germline assignment: CDR1 MNHEY and CDR2 SVGAGI. Trimming took off 5 bases at V and 0 bases at J, with 11 bases between the two ends. The CDR3 extends over 15 amino acids. Here the CDR3 DNA reads TGTGCCAGCAGTCCTGACCGCTACTCTGGAAACACCATATATTTT. Its translation is CASSPDRYSGNTIYF.

This chain connects TRBV7-2 to TRBJ1-1; D unclear. There are 14 residues in the CDR3. Germline CDR1 SGHTA, CDR2 FQGNSA. V dropped 2 bases and J dropped 1 base, with 8 bases sitting between them. For the CDR3, the DNA is TGTGCCAGCAGCTTATATACGGGGAACACTGAAGCTTTCTTT. Protein: CASSLYTGNTEAFF.